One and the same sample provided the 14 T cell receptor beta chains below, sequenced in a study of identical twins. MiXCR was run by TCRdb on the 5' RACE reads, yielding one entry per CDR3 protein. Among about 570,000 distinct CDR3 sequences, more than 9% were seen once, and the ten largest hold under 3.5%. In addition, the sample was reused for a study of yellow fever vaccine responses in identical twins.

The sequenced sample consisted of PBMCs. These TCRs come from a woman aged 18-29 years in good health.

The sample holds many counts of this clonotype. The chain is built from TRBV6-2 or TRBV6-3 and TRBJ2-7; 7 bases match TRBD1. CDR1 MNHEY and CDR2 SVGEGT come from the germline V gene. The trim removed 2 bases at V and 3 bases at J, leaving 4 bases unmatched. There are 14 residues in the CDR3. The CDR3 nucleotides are TGTGCCAGCAGTTACGGGGGACAGTACTACGAGCAGTACTTC. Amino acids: CASSYGGQYYEQYF.

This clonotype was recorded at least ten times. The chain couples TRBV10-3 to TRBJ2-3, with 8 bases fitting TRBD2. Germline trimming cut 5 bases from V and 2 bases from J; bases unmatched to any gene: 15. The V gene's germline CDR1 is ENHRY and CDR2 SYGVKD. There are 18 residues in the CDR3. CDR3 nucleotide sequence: TGTGCCATCAGTCCGGGGGGCCGAGCGGGAGCTCACACAGATACGCAGTATTTT. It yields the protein CAISPGGRAGAHTDTQYF.

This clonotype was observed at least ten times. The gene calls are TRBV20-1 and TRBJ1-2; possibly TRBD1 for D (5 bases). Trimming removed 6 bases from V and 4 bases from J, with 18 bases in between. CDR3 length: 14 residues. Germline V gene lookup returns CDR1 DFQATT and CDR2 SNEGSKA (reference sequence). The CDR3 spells CSAEPGERLYGYTF. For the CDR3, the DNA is TGCAGTGCGGAACCGGGGGAGCGACTCTATGGCTACACCTTC.

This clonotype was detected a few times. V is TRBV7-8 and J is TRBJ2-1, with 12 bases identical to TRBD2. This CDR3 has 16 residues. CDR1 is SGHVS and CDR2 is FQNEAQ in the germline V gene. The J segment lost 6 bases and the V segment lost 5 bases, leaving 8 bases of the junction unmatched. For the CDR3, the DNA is TGTGCCAGCAGCCAATGGACTAGCGGGAAGCTCAATGAGCAGTTCTTC. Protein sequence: CASSQWTSGKLNEQFF. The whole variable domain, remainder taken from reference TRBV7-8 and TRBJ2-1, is GAGVSQSPRYKVAKRGQDVALRCDPISGHVSLFWYQQALGQGPEFLTYFQNEAQLDKSGLPSDRFFAERPEGSVSTLKIQRTQQEDSAVYLCASSQWTSGKLNEQFFGPGTRLTVL.

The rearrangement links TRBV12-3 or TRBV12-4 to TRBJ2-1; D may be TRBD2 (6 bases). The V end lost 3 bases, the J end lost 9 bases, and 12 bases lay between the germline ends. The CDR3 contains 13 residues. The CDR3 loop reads CASSFEGGSEQFF. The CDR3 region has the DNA TGTGCCAGCAGTTTTGAGGGAGGAAGTGAGCAGTTCTTC.

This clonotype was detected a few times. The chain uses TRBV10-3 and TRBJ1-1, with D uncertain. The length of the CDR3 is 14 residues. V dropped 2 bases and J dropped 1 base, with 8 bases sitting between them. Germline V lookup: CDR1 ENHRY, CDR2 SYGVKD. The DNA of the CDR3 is TGTGCCATCAGTGAGGACAATTGGAACACTGAAGCTTTCTTT. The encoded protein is CAISEDNWNTEAFF.

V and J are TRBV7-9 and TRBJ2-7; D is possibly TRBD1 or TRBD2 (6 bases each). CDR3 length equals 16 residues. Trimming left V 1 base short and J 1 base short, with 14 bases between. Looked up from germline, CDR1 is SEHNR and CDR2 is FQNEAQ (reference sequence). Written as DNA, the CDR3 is TGTGCCAGCAGCTTAGGGCAAAGGGGGGTGTCCTACGAGCAGTACTTC. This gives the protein CASSLGQRGVSYEQYF. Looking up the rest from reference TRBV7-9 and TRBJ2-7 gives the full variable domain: DTGVSQNPRHKITKRGQNVTFRCDPISEHNRLYWYRQTLGQGPEFLTYFQNEAQLEKSRLLSDRFSAERPKGSFSTLEIQRTEQGDSAMYLCASSLGQRGVSYEQYFGPGTRLTVT.

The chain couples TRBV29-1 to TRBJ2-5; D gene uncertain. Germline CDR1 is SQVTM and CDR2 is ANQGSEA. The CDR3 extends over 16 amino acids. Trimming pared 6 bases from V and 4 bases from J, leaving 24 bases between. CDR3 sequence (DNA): TGCAGCGTGGTGGGGTGGCTGGCGGAGCGAGCAGAGACCCAGTACTTC. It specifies CSVVGWLAERAETQYF.

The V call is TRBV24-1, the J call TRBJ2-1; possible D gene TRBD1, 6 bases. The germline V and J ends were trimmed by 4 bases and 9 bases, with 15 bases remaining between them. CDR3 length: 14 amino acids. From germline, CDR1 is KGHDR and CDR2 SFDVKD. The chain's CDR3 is CATSDLGAHREQFF. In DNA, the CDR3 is TGTGCCACCAGTGACCTGGGGGCCCACCGTGAGCAGTTCTTC.

CDR3 protein: CSARDRERSADTQYF. In nucleotides, the CDR3 is TGCAGTGCTAGAGATAGGGAGCGTTCAGCAGATACGCAGTATTTT. The chain links TRBV20-1 to TRBJ2-3; TRBD2 might be the D (5 bases). Trimming stripped 0 bases from V and 4 bases from J, with 14 bases between. Germline V gives CDR1 DFQATT, CDR2 SNEGSKA (reference sequence). This CDR3 has 15 amino acids.

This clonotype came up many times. CDR3 in amino acids: CASSLAGGGRGNEQFF. CDR3 DNA: TGTGCCAGCAGCTTAGCCGGGGGCGGGAGGGGCAATGAGCAGTTCTTC. The chain combines TRBV13 with TRBJ2-1, with 9 bases lining up with TRBD2. Germline CDR1 and CDR2: PRHDT and FYEKMQ (reference sequence). V lost 1 base and J lost 6; bases outside the gene matches: 7. The CDR3 runs to 16 residues.

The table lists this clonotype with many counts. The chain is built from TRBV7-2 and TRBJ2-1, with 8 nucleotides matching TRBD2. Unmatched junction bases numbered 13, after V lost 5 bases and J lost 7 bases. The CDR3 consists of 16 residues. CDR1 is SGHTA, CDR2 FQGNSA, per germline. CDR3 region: CASSRGSGGARNEQFF. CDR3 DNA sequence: TGTGCCAGCAGCCGTGGGTCCGGGGGGGCGAGGAATGAGCAGTTCTTC.

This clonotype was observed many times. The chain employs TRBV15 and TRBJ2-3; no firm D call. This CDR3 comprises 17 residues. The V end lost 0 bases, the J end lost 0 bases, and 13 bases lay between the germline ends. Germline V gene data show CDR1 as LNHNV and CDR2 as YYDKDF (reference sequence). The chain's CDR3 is CATSRDSLGSSTDTQYF. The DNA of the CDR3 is TGTGCCACCAGCAGAGATTCTCTGGGGTCCAGCACAGATACGCAGTATTTT.

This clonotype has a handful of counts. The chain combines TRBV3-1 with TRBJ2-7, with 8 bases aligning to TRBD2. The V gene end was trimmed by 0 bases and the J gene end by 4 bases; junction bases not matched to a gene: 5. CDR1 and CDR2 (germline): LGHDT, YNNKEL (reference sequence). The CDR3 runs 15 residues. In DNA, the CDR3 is TGTGCCAGCAGCCAAGACGGGAGGGCCGGGTACGAGCAGTACTTC. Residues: CASSQDGRAGYEQYF.